This T cell receptor (beta chain) was captured in a study of long-term antiretroviral therapy in people with HIV. The libraries were made with immunoSEQ v3.0 at survey level. Sequenced by immunoSEQ multiplex PCR; TCRdb stores in-frame clones only, minus some. Among 15,000 to 20,000 clones, approximately 78% were seen once, and the ten largest hold roughly 7.5%. Germline V CDR1 and CDR2: SGHVS, FNYEAQ. This CDR3 is built from 11 residues. Trimming took off 5 bases at V and 1 base at J, with 1 base between the two ends. The source is a woman aged 40 to 50 with HIV. Sequences were derived from unsorted PBMCs, sampled at the start of antiretroviral therapy, before treatment. The V call is TRBV7-6, the J call TRBJ2-3; D is unclear. CDR3 bases: TGTGCCAGCAGCCGCACAGATACGCAGTATTTT. It yields the protein CASSRTDTQYF. Combining the CDR3 with reference TRBV7-6 and TRBJ2-3 gives the whole variable domain GAGVSQSPRYKVTKRGQDVALRCDPISGHVSLYWYRQALGQGPEFLTYFNYEAQQDKSGLPNDRFSAERPEGSISTLTIQRTEQRDSAMYRCASSRTDTQYFGPGTRLTVL.